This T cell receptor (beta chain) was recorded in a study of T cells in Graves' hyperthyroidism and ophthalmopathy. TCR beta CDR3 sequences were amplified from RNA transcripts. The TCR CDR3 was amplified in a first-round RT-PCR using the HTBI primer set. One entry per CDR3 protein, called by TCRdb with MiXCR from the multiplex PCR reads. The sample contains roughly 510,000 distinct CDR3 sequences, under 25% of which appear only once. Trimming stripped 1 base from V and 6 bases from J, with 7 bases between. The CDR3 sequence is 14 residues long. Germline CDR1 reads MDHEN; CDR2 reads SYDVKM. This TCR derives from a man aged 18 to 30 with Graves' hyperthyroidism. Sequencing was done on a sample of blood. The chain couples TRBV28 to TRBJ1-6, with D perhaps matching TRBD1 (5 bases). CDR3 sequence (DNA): TGTGCCAGCAGTTTATTCGGGGGTAATTCACCCCTCCACTTT. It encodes CASSLFGGNSPLHF.